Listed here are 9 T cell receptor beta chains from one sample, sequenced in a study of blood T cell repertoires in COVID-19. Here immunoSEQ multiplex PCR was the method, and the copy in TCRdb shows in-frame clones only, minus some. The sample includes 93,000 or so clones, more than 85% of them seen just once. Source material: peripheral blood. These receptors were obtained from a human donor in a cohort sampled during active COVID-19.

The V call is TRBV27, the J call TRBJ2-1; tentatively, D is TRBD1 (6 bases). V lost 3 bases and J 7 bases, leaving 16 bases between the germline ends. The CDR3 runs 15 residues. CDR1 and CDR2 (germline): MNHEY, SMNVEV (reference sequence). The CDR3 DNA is TGTGCCAGCAGTTTCACAGGGACGGATGGAAATGAGCAGTTCTTC. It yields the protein CASSFTGTDGNEQFF.

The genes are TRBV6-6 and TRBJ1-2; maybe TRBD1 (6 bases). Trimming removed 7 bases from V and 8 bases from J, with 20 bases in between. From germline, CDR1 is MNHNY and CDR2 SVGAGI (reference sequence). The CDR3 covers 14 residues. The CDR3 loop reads CASTPADRKGGYTF. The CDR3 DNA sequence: TGTGCCAGCACCCCCGCGGACAGAAAAGGCGGCTACACCTTC.

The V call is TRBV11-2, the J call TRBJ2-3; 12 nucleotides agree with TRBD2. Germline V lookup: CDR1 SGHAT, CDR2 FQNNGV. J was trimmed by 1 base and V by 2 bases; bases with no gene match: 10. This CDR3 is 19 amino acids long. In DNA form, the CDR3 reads TGTGCCAGCAGCTTACGGGCCGCTTGGACTAGCGGGGGCACAGATACGCAGTATTTT. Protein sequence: CASSLRAAWTSGGTDTQYF.

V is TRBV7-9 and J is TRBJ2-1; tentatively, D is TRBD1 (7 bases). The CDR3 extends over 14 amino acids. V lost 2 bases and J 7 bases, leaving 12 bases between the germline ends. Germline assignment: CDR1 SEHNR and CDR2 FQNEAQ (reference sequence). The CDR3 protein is CASSLTGAGNEQFF. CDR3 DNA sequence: TGTGCCAGCAGCTTAACAGGGGCGGGGAATGAGCAGTTCTTC.

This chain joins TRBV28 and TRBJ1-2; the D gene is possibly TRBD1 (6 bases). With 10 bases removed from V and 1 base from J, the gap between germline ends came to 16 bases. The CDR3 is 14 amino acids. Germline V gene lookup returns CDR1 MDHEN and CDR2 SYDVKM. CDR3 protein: CATRGGAVNYGYTF. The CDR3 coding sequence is TGTGCCACCCGGGGGGGGGCGGTTAACTATGGCTACACCTTC.

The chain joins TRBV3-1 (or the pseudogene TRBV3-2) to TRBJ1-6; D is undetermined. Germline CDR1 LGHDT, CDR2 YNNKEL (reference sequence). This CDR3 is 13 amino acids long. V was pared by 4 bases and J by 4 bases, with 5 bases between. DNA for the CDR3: TGTGCCAGCAGCCCAAAATATAATTCACCCCTCCACTTT. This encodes CASSPKYNSPLHF.

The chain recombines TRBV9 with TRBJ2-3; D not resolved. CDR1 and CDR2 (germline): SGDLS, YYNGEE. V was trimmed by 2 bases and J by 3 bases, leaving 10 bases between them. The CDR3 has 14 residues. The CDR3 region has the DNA TGTGCCAGCAGCGTTAGCCATACGACAGATACGCAGTATTTT. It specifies CASSVSHTTDTQYF.

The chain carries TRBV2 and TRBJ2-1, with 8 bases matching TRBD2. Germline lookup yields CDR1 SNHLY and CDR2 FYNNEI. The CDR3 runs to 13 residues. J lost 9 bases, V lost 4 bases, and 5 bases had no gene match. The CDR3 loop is CASSGTSLGEQFF. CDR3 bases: TGTGCCAGCAGTGGGACTAGCTTGGGTGAGCAGTTCTTC. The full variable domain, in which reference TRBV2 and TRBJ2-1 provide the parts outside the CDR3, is EPEVTQTPSHQVTQMGQEVILRCVPISNHLYFYWYRQILGQKVEFLVSFYNNEISEKSEIFDDQFSVERPDGSNFTLKIRSTKLEDSAMYFCASSGTSLGEQFFGPGTRLTVL.

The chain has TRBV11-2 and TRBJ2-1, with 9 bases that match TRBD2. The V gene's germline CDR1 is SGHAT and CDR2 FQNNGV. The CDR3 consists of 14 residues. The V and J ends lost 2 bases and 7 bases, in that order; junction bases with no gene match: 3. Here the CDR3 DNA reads TGTGCCAGCAGCTTATCGCGGGGGGGTAATGAGCAGTTCTTC. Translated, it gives CASSLSRGGNEQFF.